This TCR beta chain was sequenced for a study of blood T cell repertoires in COVID-19. As for the study in general: Both acute and convalescent COVID-19 samples were obtained from the United States, Italy and Spain. PBMCs, B-cell-depleted T cells, or T cells were the source of the cDNA or gDNA that made up the material.

Original data processing: Reference gene primer amplification gave nucleated cell count estimates. Assay used: immunoSEQ multiplex PCR; TCRdb lists only in-frame clones, some missing. The DNA was the basis for D and trimming; V, J and clone size are from that table. The data contain 45,000 or so clones, 88% of them singletons. V lost 4 bases, J lost 8 bases, and 14 bases lay in between. The germline gives CDR1 LGHDT, CDR2 YNNKEL (reference sequence). The CDR3 is 13 amino acids. The rearrangement joins TRBV3-1 (or the pseudogene TRBV3-2) to TRBJ1-1; a weak D match, TRBD1 (6 bases). This TCR was recovered from a human donor in a cohort sampled during active COVID-19. Sequenced sample: peripheral blood. Written as DNA, the CDR3 is TGTGCCAGCAGCCCCCTAGGGGGGGGCGAAGCTTTCTTT. Translating it yields CASSPLGGGEAFF.